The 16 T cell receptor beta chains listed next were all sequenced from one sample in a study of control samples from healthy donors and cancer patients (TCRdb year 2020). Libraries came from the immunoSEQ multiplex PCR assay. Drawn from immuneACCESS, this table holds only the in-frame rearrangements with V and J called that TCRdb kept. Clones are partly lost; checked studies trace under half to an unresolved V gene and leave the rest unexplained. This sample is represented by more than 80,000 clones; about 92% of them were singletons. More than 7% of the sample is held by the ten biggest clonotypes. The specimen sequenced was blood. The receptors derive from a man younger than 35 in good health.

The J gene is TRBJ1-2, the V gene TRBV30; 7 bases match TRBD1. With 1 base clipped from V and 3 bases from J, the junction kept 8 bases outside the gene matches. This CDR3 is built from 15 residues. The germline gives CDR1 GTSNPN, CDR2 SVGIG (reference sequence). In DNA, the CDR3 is TGTGCCTGGAGTGCATCTACACAGGGGTACTATGGCTACACCTTC. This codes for CAWSASTQGYYGYTF.

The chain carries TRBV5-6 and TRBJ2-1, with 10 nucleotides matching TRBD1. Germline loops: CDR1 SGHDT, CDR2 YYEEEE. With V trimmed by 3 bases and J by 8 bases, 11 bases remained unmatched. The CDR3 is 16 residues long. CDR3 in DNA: TGTGCCAGCAGCTCCCCGACAGGGGGCTTCTCAGATGAGCAGTTCTTC. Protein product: CASSSPTGGFSDEQFF.

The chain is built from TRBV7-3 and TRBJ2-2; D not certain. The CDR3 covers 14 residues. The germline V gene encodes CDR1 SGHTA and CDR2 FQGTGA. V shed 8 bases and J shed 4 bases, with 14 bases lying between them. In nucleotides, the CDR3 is TGTGCCAGCCGGCTAGGGCGCGGCACCGGGGAGCTGTTTTTT. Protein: CASRLGRGTGELFF.

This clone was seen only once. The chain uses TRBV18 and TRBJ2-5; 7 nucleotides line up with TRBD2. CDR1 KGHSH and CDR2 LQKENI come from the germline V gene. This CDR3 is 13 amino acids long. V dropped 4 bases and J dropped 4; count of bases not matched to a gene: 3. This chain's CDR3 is CASSQGGGETQYF. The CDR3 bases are TGTGCCAGCTCACAGGGCGGGGGAGAGACCCAGTACTTC.

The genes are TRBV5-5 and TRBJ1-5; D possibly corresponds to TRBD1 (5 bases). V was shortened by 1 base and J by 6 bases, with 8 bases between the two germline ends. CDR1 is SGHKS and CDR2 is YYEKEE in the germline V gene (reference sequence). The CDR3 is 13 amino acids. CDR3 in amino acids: CASSLQGPQPQHF. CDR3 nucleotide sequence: TGTGCCAGCAGCTTGCAGGGTCCTCAGCCCCAGCATTTT.

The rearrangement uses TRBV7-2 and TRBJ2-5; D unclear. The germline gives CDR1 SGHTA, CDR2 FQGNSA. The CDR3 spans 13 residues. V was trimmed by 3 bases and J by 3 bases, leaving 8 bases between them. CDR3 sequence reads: CASSFRVKETQYF. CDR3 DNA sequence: TGTGCCAGCAGCTTTCGGGTGAAAGAGACCCAGTACTTC.

CDR3 sequence: CASSESAGNFNEQYF. The CDR3 DNA reads as TGTGCCAGCAGTGAATCGGCAGGGAATTTCAACGAGCAGTACTTC. The chain combines TRBV6-1 with TRBJ2-7; maybe TRBD1 (5 bases). Trimming left V 2 bases short and J 5 bases short, with 16 bases between. Per the germline V gene, CDR1 is MNHNS and CDR2 is SASEGT. CDR3 length: 15 residues.

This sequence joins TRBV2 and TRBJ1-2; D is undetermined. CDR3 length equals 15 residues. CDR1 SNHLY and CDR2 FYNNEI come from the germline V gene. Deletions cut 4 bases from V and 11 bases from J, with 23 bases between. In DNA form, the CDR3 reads TGTGCCAGCAGTGGCGGCGGGGAAAGGGCTGTGTGGTACACCTTC. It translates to CASSGGGERAVWYTF. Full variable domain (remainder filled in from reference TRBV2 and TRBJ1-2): EPEVTQTPSHQVTQMGQEVILRCVPISNHLYFYWYRQILGQKVEFLVSFYNNEISEKSEIFDDQFSVERPDGSNFTLKIRSTKLEDSAMYFCASSGGGERAVWYTFGSGTRLTVV.

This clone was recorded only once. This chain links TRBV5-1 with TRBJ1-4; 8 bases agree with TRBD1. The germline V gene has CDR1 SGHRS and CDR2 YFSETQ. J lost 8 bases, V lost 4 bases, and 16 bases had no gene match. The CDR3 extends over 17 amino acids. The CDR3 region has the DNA TGCGCCAGCAGCCCGACACGAGACAGGGGATATAGGGAAAAACTGTTTTTT. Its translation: CASSPTRDRGYREKLFF.

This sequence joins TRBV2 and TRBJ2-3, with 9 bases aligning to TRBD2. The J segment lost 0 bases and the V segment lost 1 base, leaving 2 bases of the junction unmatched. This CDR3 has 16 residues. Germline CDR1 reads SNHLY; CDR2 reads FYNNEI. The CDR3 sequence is CASSEVTSGSTDTQYF. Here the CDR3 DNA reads TGTGCCAGCAGTGAAGTAACTAGCGGGAGCACAGATACGCAGTATTTT.

CDR3 loop: CSVVYANTEAFF. CDR3 in DNA: TGCAGCGTTGTATATGCGAACACTGAAGCTTTCTTT. The chain links TRBV29-1 to TRBJ1-1; D call uncertain. CDR1 and CDR2 (germline): SQVTM, ANQGSEA. V lost 4 bases, J lost 1 base, and 7 bases lay in between. The CDR3 length is 12 residues.

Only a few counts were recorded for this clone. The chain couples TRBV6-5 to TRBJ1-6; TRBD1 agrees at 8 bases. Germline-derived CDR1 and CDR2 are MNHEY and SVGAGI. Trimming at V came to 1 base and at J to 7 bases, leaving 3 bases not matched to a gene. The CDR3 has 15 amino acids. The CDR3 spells CASSYLGTGNSPLHF. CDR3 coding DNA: TGTGCCAGCAGTTACTTGGGGACAGGAAATTCACCCCTCCACTTT.

CDR3 bases: TGTGCCTGGGCCTCCGGGAGGACTAGCGGGAGCAGTAAGTACAATGAGCAGTTCTTC. This codes for CAWASGRTSGSSKYNEQFF. V and J are TRBV30 and TRBJ2-1, with TRBD2 matching 13 bases. In germline, CDR1 is GTSNPN, CDR2 SVGIG (reference sequence). V was clipped by 5 bases and J by 4 bases; unmatched bases: 17. This CDR3 is 19 amino acids long.

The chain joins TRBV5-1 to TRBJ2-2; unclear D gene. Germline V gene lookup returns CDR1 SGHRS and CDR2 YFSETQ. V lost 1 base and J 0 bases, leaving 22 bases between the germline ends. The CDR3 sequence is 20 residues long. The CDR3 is CASSLRFGVTYSTNTGELFF. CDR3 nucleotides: TGCGCCAGCAGCTTGAGGTTTGGGGTCACCTACTCGACGAACACCGGGGAGCTGTTTTTT.

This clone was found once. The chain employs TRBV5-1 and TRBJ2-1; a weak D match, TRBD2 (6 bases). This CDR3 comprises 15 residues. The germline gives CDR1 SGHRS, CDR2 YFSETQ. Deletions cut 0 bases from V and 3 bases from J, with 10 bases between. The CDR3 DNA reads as TGCGCCAGCAGCTTGGTGCAGGGACTCTACAATGAGCAGTTCTTC. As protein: CASSLVQGLYNEQFF.

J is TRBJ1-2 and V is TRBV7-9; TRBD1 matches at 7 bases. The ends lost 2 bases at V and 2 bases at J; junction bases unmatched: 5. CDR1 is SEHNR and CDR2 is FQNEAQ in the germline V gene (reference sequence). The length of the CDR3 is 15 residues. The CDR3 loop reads CASSLQGGPNYGYTF. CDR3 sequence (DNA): TGTGCCAGCAGCTTACAAGGGGGCCCCAACTATGGCTACACCTTC. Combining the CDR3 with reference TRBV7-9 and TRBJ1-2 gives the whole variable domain DTGVSQNPRHKITKRGQNVTFRCDPISEHNRLYWYRQTLGQGPEFLTYFQNEAQLEKSRLLSDRFSAERPKGSFSTLEIQRTEQGDSAMYLCASSLQGGPNYGYTFGSGTRLTVV.